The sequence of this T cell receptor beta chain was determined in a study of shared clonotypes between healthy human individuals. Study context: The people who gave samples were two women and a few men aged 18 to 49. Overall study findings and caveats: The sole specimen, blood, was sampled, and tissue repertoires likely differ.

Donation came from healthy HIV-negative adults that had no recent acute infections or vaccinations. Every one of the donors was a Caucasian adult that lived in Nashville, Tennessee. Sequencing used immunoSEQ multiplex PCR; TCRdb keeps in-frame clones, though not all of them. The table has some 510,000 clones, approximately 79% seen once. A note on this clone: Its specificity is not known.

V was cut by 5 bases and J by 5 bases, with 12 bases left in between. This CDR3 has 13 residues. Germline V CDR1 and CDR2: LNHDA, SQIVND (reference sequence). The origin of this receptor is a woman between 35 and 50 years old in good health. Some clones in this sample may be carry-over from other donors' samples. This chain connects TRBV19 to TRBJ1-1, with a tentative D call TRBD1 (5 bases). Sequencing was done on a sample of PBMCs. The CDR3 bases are TGTGCCAGTAGTTCTAGGGGTGAGACTGAAGCTTTCTTT. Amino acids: CASSSRGETEAFF. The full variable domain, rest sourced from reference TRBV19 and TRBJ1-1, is DGGITQSPKYLFRKEGQNVTLSCEQNLNHDAMYWYRQDPGQGLRLIYYSQIVNDFQKGDIAEGYSVSREKKESFPLTVTSAQKNPTAFYLCASSSRGETEAFFGQGTRLTVV.